This TCR beta chain was found in a study of T cell clonotyping in hematopoietic cell transplantation. Study at large: Recipients' pretransplant samples followed cytoreduction. General study findings and limits: Recipient TCR diversity dropped after transplant; expanded clonotypes rose from day 30 to 180. Cells were unsorted, so CD4 and CD8 contributions were not separated.

Time point specified: recipient sample about 28 days before transplant, after cytoreduction. Blood collection times were about day -28 and days 30, 100, 180 posttransplant. About this clone itself: Its antigen is still unknown.

Assay used: immunoSEQ multiplex PCR; TCRdb lists only in-frame clones, some missing. The sample has tens of thousands of clones, roughly 94% seen once. The CDR3 sequence is 14 residues long. Germline V gene data show CDR1 as MDHEN and CDR2 as SYDVKM. Trimming took 5 bases from V and 1 from J, leaving 11 bases between them. The TCR sequence derives from a man aged 35-49 years with chronic myeloid leukemia. Some clones in this sample may be carry-over from other donors' samples. The chain carries TRBV28 and TRBJ1-1; D is undetermined. Specimen: peripheral blood mononuclear cells, collected before stem cell transplant. The DNA for the CDR3 is TGTGCCAGCAGTCCGCTCTTGGGGAACACTGAAGCTTTCTTT. Translation gives CASSPLLGNTEAFF.